This T cell receptor (beta chain) was captured by sequencing in a study of T-cell reconstitution after alpha-beta-depleted transplantation in children. The study's findings and limits: Several hundred expanded graft clones reportedly gave rise to the alpha-beta T cells present about two months after transplant. Some patients' high day-60 TCRbeta diversity was traced to surviving recipient T cells and thymic progenitors. It was newly produced T cells that mostly accounted for T-cell counts and diversity one year after transplant.

The CDR3 is 14 amino acids. V was pared by 3 bases and J by 2 bases, with 10 bases between. The germline V gene has CDR1 SEHNR and CDR2 FQNEAQ (reference sequence). Regarding this clonotype: Its antigen remains unknown.

Unique molecular identifiers tagged the TCRbeta library. TCRdb re-analysed the PCR reads in MiXCR, keeping a single row per CDR3 protein. This sample has 250,000 to 400,000 distinct CDR3 sequences, with roughly 25% found just once. Sequenced here: PBMCs, mostly from graft donor cells, sampled 180 days after TCRalphabeta/CD19-depleted stem cell transplant. This chain links TRBV7-9 with TRBJ1-2; unclear D gene. The sequence came from a male patient aged 10-17 years who had a stem cell transplant for acute lymphoblastic leukemia, so the T cells may come from the graft donor. The CDR3 region has the DNA TGTGCCAGCAGCTTTGAGGAGGTGAACTATGGCTACACCTTC. It is translated as CASSFEEVNYGYTF.